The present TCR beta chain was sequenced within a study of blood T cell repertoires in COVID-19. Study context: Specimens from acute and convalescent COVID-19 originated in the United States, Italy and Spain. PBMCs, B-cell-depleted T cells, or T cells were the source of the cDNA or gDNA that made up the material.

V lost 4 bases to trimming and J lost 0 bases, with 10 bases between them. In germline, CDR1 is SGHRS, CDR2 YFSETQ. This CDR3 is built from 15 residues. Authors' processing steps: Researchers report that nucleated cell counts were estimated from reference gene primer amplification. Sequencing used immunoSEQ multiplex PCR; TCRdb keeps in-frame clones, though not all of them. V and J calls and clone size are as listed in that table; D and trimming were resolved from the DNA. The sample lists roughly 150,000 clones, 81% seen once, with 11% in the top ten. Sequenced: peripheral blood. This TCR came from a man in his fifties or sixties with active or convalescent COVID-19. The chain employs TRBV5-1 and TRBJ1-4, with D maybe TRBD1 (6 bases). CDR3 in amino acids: CASSPTGSTNEKLFF. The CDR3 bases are TGCGCCAGCAGCCCGACAGGCTCAACTAATGAAAAACTGTTTTTT.